What follows are 4 T cell receptor beta chains derived from one specimen sequenced in a study of radiotherapy plus CTLA-4 blockade in lung cancer. This table comes from immunoSEQ multiplex PCR, and its TCRdb copy is limited to in-frame clones, with some not included. The sample records 78,000 or so clones, about 87% being singletons. Here the sequenced sample was peripheral blood, taken from a patient treated with radiotherapy plus ipilimumab. Receptors were obtained from a human donor with non-small cell lung cancer who had stable disease on radiotherapy plus ipilimumab.

The chain recombines TRBV4-2 with TRBJ2-1, with 12 bases fitting TRBD2. V shed 0 bases and J 6 bases; nucleotides not matched to a gene: 3. This CDR3 has 16 residues. Germline-derived CDR1 and CDR2 are LGHNA and YNFKEQ. This chain's CDR3 is CASSQDASGGVNEQFF. For the CDR3, the DNA is TGTGCCAGCAGCCAAGATGCTAGCGGGGGGGTCAATGAGCAGTTCTTC.

This chain links TRBV7-8 with TRBJ2-5; 10 bases are shared with TRBD1. V shed 3 bases and J 5 bases; nucleotides not matched to a gene: 6. CDR3 size: 15 residues. The germline CDR1 and CDR2 sequences are SGHVS and FQNEAQ. CDR3 coding DNA: TGTGCCAGCAGCTTTCGACAGGGGGCCCAGGAGACCCAGTACTTC. Protein product: CASSFRQGAQETQYF.

This chain joins TRBV5-6 and TRBJ1-2; D is uncertain. The CDR3 totals 13 residues. Trimming cost V 0 bases and J 4 bases, with 7 bases left between them. Per the germline V gene, CDR1 is SGHDT and CDR2 is YYEEEE. The CDR3 DNA reads as TGTGCCAGCAGCTTGGGAAGACCCTATGGCTACACCTTC. This translates into CASSLGRPYGYTF.

The V gene is TRBV7-3, the J gene TRBJ2-2; D gene unclear. CDR1 is SGHTA and CDR2 is FQGTGA in the germline V gene. This CDR3 comprises 13 residues. The ends were cut back, 3 bases at V and 6 bases at J, with 8 bases in the middle. The DNA of the CDR3 is TGTGCCAGCAGCTTTCGAACTTCCGGGGAGCTGTTTTTT. Protein sequence: CASSFRTSGELFF.